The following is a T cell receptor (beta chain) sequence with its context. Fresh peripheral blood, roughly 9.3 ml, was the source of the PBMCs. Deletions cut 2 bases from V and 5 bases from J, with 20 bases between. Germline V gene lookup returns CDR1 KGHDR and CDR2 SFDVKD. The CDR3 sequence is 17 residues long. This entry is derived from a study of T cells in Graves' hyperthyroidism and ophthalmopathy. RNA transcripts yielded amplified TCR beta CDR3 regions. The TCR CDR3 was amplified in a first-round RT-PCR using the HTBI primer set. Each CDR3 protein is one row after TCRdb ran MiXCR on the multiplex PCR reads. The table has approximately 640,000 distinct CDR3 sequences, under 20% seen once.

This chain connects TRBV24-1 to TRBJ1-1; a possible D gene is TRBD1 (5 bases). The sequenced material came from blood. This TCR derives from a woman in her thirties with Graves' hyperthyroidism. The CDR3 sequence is CATSDYILRGEETEAFF. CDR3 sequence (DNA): TGTGCCACCAGTGATTATATTTTAAGAGGGGAGGAAACTGAAGCTTTCTTT.